This T cell receptor (gamma chain) was recorded in a study of intestinal T cells in coeliac disease. This clone is large (0.1 to 1%) within its sample. The TRG library came from 150 to 200 ng of biopsy DNA amplified with LymphoTrack primers. TCRdb made new clone calls on the multiplex PCR reads using CATT. The table lists several hundred gamma-chain clones, approximately 50% of them singletons. Genomic DNA came from ten roughly 5-µm formalin-fixed paraffin-embedded scrolls per case. There are 13 residues in the CDR3. CDR1 is EGSNGY, CDR2 YDSYNSKV, per germline. Trimming cost V 0 bases and J 5 bases; bases outside gene matches: 4.

This receptor was taken from a human donor with celiac disease. The specimen was a duodenal biopsy. The rearrangement joins TRGV2 to TRGJ1 or TRGJ2. The CDR3 spells CATWDGRHYKKLF. CDR3 DNA sequence: TGTGCCACCTGGGACGGGCGTCATTATAAGAAACTCTTT.